The 26 T cell receptor beta chains given below trace back to one sample, sequenced in a study of CD8 T cells in ankylosing spondylitis. General study findings and limits: About 8 highly homologous variants made up a TCR beta motif, and this motif appeared characteristic of ankylosing spondylitis blood.

Which antigens these TCRs recognize remains unknown. TCRdb redid the calling of the 5' RACE reads with MiXCR, one entry per CDR3 protein. The table lists about 220,000 distinct CDR3 sequences, about 7.3% of them singletons. The specimen was blood, either unsorted or a sorted T cell fraction (not recorded which). The receptors here all came from a male donor with ankylosing spondylitis.

This clonotype was found a few times. The V call is TRBV6-4, the J call TRBJ2-1, with TRBD2 matching over 7 bases. CDR3 length: 15 residues. V lost 2 bases and J lost 8; bases outside the gene matches: 9. Germline-derived CDR1 and CDR2 are MRHNA and SNTAGT. The CDR3: CASSDHGGGGYEQFF. As DNA, the CDR3 is TGTGCCAGCAGTGACCATGGGGGGGGAGGATATGAGCAGTTCTTC.

The sample holds many counts of this clonotype. The V call is TRBV28, the J call TRBJ1-2; 8 nucleotides align to TRBD1. This CDR3 is built from 15 residues. CDR1 is MDHEN and CDR2 is SYDVKM in the germline V gene. V gave up 5 bases and J gave up 2 bases; unmatched junction bases: 7. In nucleotides, the CDR3 is TGTGCCAGCAGTCAACGGGACAGGCCAAACTATGGCTACACCTTC. Its protein is CASSQRDRPNYGYTF.

The rearrangement joins TRBV7-6 to TRBJ1-1; D remains ambiguous. Trimming took off 4 bases at V and 2 bases at J, with 14 bases between the two ends. CDR3 length: 15 residues. The V gene's germline CDR1 is SGHVS and CDR2 FNYEAQ. The CDR3 spells CASSSFGRTNTEAFF. CDR3 DNA: TGTGCCAGCAGCTCCTTTGGGAGAACCAACACTGAAGCTTTCTTT.

The chain is built from TRBV9 and TRBJ1-5, with 10 bases lining up with TRBD1. The ends lost 3 bases at V and 3 bases at J; junction bases unmatched: 9. The germline gives CDR1 SGDLS, CDR2 YYNGEE. The CDR3 has 17 amino acids. The CDR3 DNA reads as TGTGCCAGCAGCGCTGCCGCAGGGACAGGGGACAATCAGCCCCAGCATTTT. Translated: CASSAAAGTGDNQPQHF.

In its sample, this clonotype was seen a few times. A read error may produce the germline difference seen at one junction end. V and J are TRBV5-1 and TRBJ2-2, with 9 bases fitting TRBD1. Per germline, CDR1 SGHRS and CDR2 YFSETQ. The CDR3 is 19 residues long. The CDR3: CASRLTPRGQGRITGELFF. CDR3 DNA: TGCGCCAGCCGCTTGACTCCTCGGGGACAGGGAAGGATCACCGGGGAGCTGTTTTTT. Full variable domain (rest looked up from reference TRBV5-1 and TRBJ2-2): KAGVTQTPRYLIKTRGQQVTLSCSPISGHRSVSWYQQTPGQGLQFLFEYFSETQRNKGNFPGRFSGRQFSNSRSEMNVSTLELGDSALYLCASRLTPRGQGRITGELFFGEGSRLTVL.

The rearrangement uses TRBV6-2 or TRBV6-3 and TRBJ2-5; perhaps TRBD1 as D (5 bases). CDR3 length equals 12 residues. Trimming stripped 8 bases from V and 5 bases from J, with 12 bases between. Germline V gene data show CDR1 as MNHEY and CDR2 as SVGEGT. CDR3 in DNA: TGTGCCAGCTGGGGCCTTGGGGAGACCCAGTACTTC. Its translation: CASWGLGETQYF.

This clonotype was detected ten times or more. In DNA, the CDR3 is TGTGCCAGCAGTGAGCGGGAGTCCCTTAGCACAGATACGCAGTATTTT. Its protein product is CASSERESLSTDTQYF. J is TRBJ2-3 and V is TRBV2; 7 bases line up with TRBD2. The CDR3 sequence is 16 residues long. Unmatched junction bases numbered 6, after V lost 3 bases and J lost 0 bases. Germline CDR1 is SNHLY and CDR2 is FYNNEI.

The rearrangement uses TRBV2 and TRBJ2-7; 12 bases agree with TRBD2. The V gene's germline CDR1 is SNHLY and CDR2 FYNNEI. CDR3 length: 15 amino acids. V was pared by 7 bases and J by 6 bases, with 10 bases of the junction left unmatched. CDR3 in amino acids: CASKTSSGGAGEQYF. CDR3 nucleotides: TGTGCCAGCAAAACTTCTAGCGGGGGGGCCGGCGAGCAGTACTTC. Full variable domain (outside the CDR3, taken from reference TRBV2 and TRBJ2-7): EPEVTQTPSHQVTQMGQEVILRCVPISNHLYFYWYRQILGQKVEFLVSFYNNEISEKSEIFDDQFSVERPDGSNFTLKIRSTKLEDSAMYFCASKTSSGGAGEQYFGPGTRLTVT.

There are many counts of this clonotype. The chain carries TRBV10-3 and TRBJ1-2; 10 positions match TRBD1. Germline V CDR1 and CDR2: ENHRY, SYGVKD. The CDR3 covers 18 residues. The V segment lost 0 bases and the J segment 7 bases; nucleotides outside the gene matches: 14. The CDR3 spells CAISESPLRQGAPGGYTF. The CDR3 region has the DNA TGTGCCATCAGTGAGTCCCCCTTACGACAGGGGGCGCCTGGTGGCTACACCTTC.

The chain links TRBV4-3 to TRBJ1-5, with D unresolved. Looked up from germline, CDR1 is LGHNA and CDR2 is YSLEER. Trimming took off 1 base at V and 4 bases at J, with 11 bases between the two ends. The CDR3 is 15 residues long. The CDR3: CASSQVLALNQPQHF. DNA of the CDR3: TGCGCCAGCAGCCAAGTACTGGCCTTAAATCAGCCCCAGCATTTT.

This clonotype has ten or more counts. This rearrangement joins TRBV12-3 or TRBV12-4 to TRBJ1-2; tentatively, D is TRBD1 (6 bases). Deletions cut 5 bases from V and 7 bases from J, with 11 bases between. The CDR3 spans 12 residues. The chain's CDR3 is CASSPPRGGYTF. CDR3 coding DNA: TGTGCCAGCAGTCCCCCCAGGGGTGGCTACACCTTC.

The genes are TRBV7-9 and TRBJ2-7, with TRBD1 as a possible D gene (5 bases). This CDR3 region has 12 residues. V was pared by 5 bases and J by 5 bases, with 10 bases between. CDR1 and CDR2 (germline): SEHNR, FQNEAQ (reference sequence). The CDR3 DNA follows: TGTGCCAGCAGCCACGGCAGGGACGAGCAGTACTTC. Residues: CASSHGRDEQYF.

This clonotype has a count of ten or more. V usage is TRBV4-2 and J usage is TRBJ2-7; no reliable D call. V was clipped by 0 bases and J by 3 bases, with 24 bases between them. This CDR3 is built from 19 residues. Germline CDR1 and CDR2: LGHNA and YNFKEQ. CDR3 DNA sequence: TGTGCCAGCAGCCAAGACATCGGCGGCCTACTGAACCCCTTCTACGAGCAGTACTTC. Protein product: CASSQDIGGLLNPFYEQYF.

This clonotype has only a few counts. The chain has TRBV3-1 and TRBJ2-3, with 9 bases aligning to TRBD2. V lost 0 bases to trimming and J lost 6 bases; unmatched junction nucleotides: 4. Germline CDR1 reads LGHDT; CDR2 reads YNNKEL (reference sequence). The CDR3 contains 15 residues. CDR3 sequence (DNA): TGTGCCAGCAGCCAAGATCACGCGGGAGGGGATACGCAGTATTTT. This sequence encodes CASSQDHAGGDTQYF.

This clonotype came up many times. This rearrangement joins TRBV27 to TRBJ1-1, with TRBD1 as a possible D gene (6 bases). V shed 0 bases and J shed 11 bases, with 13 bases lying between them. Germline V gene data show CDR1 as MNHEY and CDR2 as SMNVEV (reference sequence). The CDR3 is made up of 13 amino acids. The CDR3 sequence: CASSLSQGLTAFF. The DNA for the CDR3 is TGTGCCAGCAGTTTATCGCAGGGGCTTACGGCTTTCTTT.

This clonotype came up many times. The chain employs TRBV7-9 and TRBJ2-7; 8 bases agree with TRBD2. From germline, CDR1 is SEHNR and CDR2 FQNEAQ (reference sequence). The CDR3 runs to 17 residues. V dropped 1 base and J dropped 3; count of bases not matched to a gene: 11. The CDR3 DNA reads TGTGCCAGCAGCTTAGGCAAAGGACTAGCATCCGACTACGAGCAGTACTTC. As protein: CASSLGKGLASDYEQYF.

Only a few counts were recorded for this clonotype. This chain uses TRBV7-9 with TRBJ2-7; D not resolved. Per germline, CDR1 SEHNR and CDR2 FQNEAQ (reference sequence). Trimming shortened V by 5 bases and J by 3 bases, and 23 bases separated the two germline ends. This CDR3 is 17 amino acids long. The CDR3: CASSGSVTFPGRYEQYF. Here the CDR3 DNA reads TGTGCCAGCAGCGGAAGCGTGACCTTCCCTGGGCGCTACGAGCAGTACTTC.

This clonotype was counted between two and nine times. The chain uses TRBV24-1 and TRBJ2-1, with TRBD2 matching 9 bases. Germline CDR1 KGHDR, CDR2 SFDVKD. V was pared by 4 bases and J by 8 bases, with 14 bases of the junction left unmatched. The CDR3 extends over 17 amino acids. CDR3 protein: CATSDPGSGSGEDEQFF. The CDR3 DNA sequence: TGTGCCACCAGTGACCCCGGTAGCGGGAGCGGGGAGGATGAGCAGTTCTTC.

This clonotype was seen more than once but under ten times. CDR3 in amino acids: CASSAGGTLGGDTQYF. CDR3 bases: TGTGCCAGCAGTGCGGGGGGGACACTAGGAGGAGATACGCAGTATTTT. This chain connects TRBV27 to TRBJ2-3; TRBD2 aligns across 9 bases. Germline loops: CDR1 MNHEY, CDR2 SMNVEV (reference sequence). The CDR3 extends over 16 amino acids. J gave up 5 bases and V 5 bases, and 11 bases lay outside the gene matches.

In its sample, this clonotype was seen many times. The chain links TRBV14 to TRBJ2-2; D uncertain. This CDR3 spans 17 amino acids. The V end was cut by 0 bases, the J end by 1 base, with 12 bases between. Germline-derived CDR1 and CDR2 are SGHDN and FVKESK. CDR3 in amino acids: CASSQDLHLENTGELFF. CDR3 bases: TGTGCCAGCAGCCAAGATCTACACCTTGAGAACACCGGGGAGCTGTTTTTT.

The CDR3 loop reads CASSLSGGALYEQYF. For the CDR3, the DNA is TGCGCCAGCAGCTTGTCCGGGGGGGCCTTATACGAGCAGTACTTC. The chain joins TRBV5-1 to TRBJ2-7; 8 bases align to TRBD2. Per the germline V gene, CDR1 is SGHRS and CDR2 is YFSETQ. The CDR3 has 15 amino acids. Unmatched junction bases numbered 7, after V lost 1 base and J lost 4 bases.

In this sample, this clonotype turned up a few times. The chain has TRBV11-3 and TRBJ2-5; no firm D call. This CDR3 comprises 13 residues. With 3 bases removed from V and 1 base from J, the gap between germline ends came to 6 bases. The germline CDR1 and CDR2 sequences are SGHNT and YENEEA. This CDR3 is CASSFTFQETQYF. For the CDR3, the DNA is TGTGCCAGCAGCTTCACCTTCCAAGAGACCCAGTACTTC.

This clonotype was observed at least ten times. The chain joins TRBV7-8 to TRBJ2-1; D might be TRBD2 (6 bases). Germline V gives CDR1 SGHVS, CDR2 FQNEAQ. The CDR3 is made up of 16 amino acids. The V and J ends lost 4 bases and 0 bases respectively, with 13 bases between them. CDR3 in amino acids: CASSWVRGSSYNEQFF. CDR3 sequence (DNA): TGTGCCAGCAGCTGGGTTCGGGGGAGCTCCTACAATGAGCAGTTCTTC.

V usage is TRBV4-3 and J usage is TRBJ2-4; D gene ambiguous. The V end was cut by 0 bases, the J end by 3 bases, with 15 bases between. CDR3 size: 17 residues. Germline CDR1 LGHNA, CDR2 YSLEER. DNA for the CDR3: TGCGCCAGCAGCCAAGATCGGGTAGCCTGGGACAAAAACATTCAGTACTTC. This codes for CASSQDRVAWDKNIQYF.

The rearrangement joins TRBV12-3 or TRBV12-4 to TRBJ2-7; D gene uncertain. V gave up 3 bases and J gave up 5 bases, with 8 bases separating them. The CDR3 runs 12 residues. In DNA, the CDR3 is TGTGCCAGCAGTTTTGTCCCCCACGAGCAGTACTTC. It encodes CASSFVPHEQYF.

In this sample, this clonotype turned up many times. The V call is TRBV12-3 or TRBV12-4, the J call TRBJ2-5; possible D gene TRBD2, 7 bases. The CDR3 is 15 amino acids. V was trimmed by 3 bases and J by 0 bases, leaving 11 bases between them. The chain's CDR3 is CASSFGGGYQETQYF. CDR3 nucleotide sequence: TGTGCCAGCAGTTTCGGCGGGGGCTACCAAGAGACCCAGTACTTC.